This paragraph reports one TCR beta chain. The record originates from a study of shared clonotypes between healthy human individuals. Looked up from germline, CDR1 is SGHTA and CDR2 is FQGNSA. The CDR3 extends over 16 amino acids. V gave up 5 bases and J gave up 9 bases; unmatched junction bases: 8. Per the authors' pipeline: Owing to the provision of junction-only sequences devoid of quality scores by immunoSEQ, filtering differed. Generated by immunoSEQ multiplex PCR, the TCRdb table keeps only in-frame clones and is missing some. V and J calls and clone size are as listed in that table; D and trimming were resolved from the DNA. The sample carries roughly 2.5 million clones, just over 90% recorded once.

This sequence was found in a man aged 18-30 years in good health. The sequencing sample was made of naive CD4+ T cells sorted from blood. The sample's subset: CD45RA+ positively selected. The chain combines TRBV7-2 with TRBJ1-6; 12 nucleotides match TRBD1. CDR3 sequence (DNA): TGTGCCAGCAGCCGAGGTTCGGGACAGGGGGCTTCACCCCTCCACTTT. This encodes CASSRGSGQGASPLHF.